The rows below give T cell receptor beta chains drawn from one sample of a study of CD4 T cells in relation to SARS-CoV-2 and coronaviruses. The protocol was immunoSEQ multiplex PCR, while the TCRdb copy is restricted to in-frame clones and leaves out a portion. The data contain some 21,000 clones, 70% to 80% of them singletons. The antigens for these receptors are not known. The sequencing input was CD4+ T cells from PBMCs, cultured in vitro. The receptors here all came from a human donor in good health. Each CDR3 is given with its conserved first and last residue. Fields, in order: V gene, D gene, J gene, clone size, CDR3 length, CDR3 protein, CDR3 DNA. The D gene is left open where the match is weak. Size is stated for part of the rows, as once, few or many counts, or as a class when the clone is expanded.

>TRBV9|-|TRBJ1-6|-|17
CASSVGGRADNNSPLHF
TGTGCCAGCAGCGTAGGGGGTCGGGCAGACAATAATTCACCCCTCCACTTT
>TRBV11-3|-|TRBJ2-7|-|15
CASSLEAGPTYEQYF
TGTGCCAGCAGCTTAGAGGCGGGACCGACCTACGAGCAGTACTTC
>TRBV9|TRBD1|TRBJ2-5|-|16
CASSVRGQGVQETQYF
TGTGCCAGCAGCGTAAGAGGTCAGGGGGTTCAAGAGACCCAGTACTTC
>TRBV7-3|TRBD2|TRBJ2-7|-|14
CASSLAGGGDEQYF
TGTGCCAGCAGCCTAGCGGGAGGTGGCGACGAGCAGTACTTC
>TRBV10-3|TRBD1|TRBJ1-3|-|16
CAISDSGQGRGNTIYF
TGTGCCATCAGTGATTCGGGACAGGGTCGTGGAAACACCATATATTTT
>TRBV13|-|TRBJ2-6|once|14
CASSLPRGANVLTF
TGTGCCAGCAGTCTCCCGAGGGGGGCCAACGTCCTGACTTTC
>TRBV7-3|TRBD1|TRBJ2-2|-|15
CASSHGQVGSGELFF
TGTGCCAGCAGCCACGGACAGGTGGGGTCCGGGGAGCTGTTTTTT
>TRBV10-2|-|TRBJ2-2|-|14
CASRSGSNTGELFF
TGCGCCAGCAGGAGCGGATCGAACACCGGGGAGCTGTTTTTT
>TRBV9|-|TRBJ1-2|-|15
CASSPELGEGMGYTF
TGTGCCAGCAGCCCCGAATTGGGGGAGGGGATGGGCTACACCTTC
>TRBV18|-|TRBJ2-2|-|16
CASSIQRGANTGELFF
TGTGCCAGCTCAATTCAGAGGGGCGCGAACACCGGGGAGCTGTTTTTT
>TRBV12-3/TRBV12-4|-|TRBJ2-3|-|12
CASSLEREAQYF
TGTGCCAGCAGCTTAGAGCGAGAGGCGCAGTATTTT
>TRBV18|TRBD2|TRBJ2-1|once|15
CASSPPTGGKDEQFF
TGTGCCAGCTCACCACCGACGGGAGGGAAGGATGAGCAGTTCTTC
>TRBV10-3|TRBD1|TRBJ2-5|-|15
CAISPGTGLEETQYF
TGTGCCATCAGTCCCGGGACAGGGTTAGAAGAGACCCAGTACTTC
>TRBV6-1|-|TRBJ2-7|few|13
CASSEATGHEQYF
TGTGCCAGCAGTGAAGCGACAGGCCACGAGCAGTACTTC
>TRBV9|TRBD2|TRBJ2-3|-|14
CASSANRLADTQYF
TGTGCCAGCAGCGCCAATCGACTAGCCGATACGCAGTATTTT
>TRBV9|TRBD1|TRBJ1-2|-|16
CASSPFPGGKGYGYTF
TGTGCCAGCAGCCCCTTTCCAGGGGGCAAGGGCTATGGCTACACCTTC
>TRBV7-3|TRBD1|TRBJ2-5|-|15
CASSLAQGVQETQYF
TGTGCCAGCAGCTTGGCTCAGGGGGTCCAAGAGACCCAGTACTTC
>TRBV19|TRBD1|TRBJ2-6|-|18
CASSIGRGGHSGANVLTF
TGTGCCAGTAGTATTGGGCGAGGGGGCCACTCTGGGGCCAACGTCCTGACTTTC
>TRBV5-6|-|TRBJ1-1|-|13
CASSLQGNTEAFF
TGTGCCAGCAGCTTGCAGGGCAACACTGAAGCTTTCTTT
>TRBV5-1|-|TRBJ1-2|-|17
CASSLVKTTGLEDGYTF
TGCGCCAGCAGCTTGGTAAAGACCACAGGGTTGGAGGATGGCTACACCTTC
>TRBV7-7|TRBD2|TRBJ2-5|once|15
CASSTLAGGLQTQYF
TGTGCTAGCAGCACCCTAGCGGGAGGTCTGCAGACCCAGTACTTC
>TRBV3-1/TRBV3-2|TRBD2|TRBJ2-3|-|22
CASSQRDRTGLAGGGVTDTQYF
TGTGCCAGCAGCCAAAGGGACAGGACGGGACTAGCGGGGGGCGGCGTAACAGATACGCAGTATTTT
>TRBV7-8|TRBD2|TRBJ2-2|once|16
CASSRGLAENTGELFF
TGTGCCAGCAGCCGAGGACTAGCGGAGAACACCGGGGAGCTGTTTTTT
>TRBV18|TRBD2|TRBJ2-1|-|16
CASSPRGLAGDNEQFF
TGTGCCAGCTCACCACGGGGACTAGCGGGAGACAATGAGCAGTTCTTC
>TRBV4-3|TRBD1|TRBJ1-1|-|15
CASSQDRQGHDEAFF
TGCGCCAGCAGCCAAGACCGACAGGGGCACGATGAAGCTTTCTTT
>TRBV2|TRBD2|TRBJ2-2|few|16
CASSAGRTQNTGELFF
TGTGCCAGCAGTGCCGGGAGGACCCAGAACACCGGGGAGCTGTTTTTT
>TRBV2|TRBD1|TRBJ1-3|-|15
CASRERQGSGNTIYF
TGTGCCAGCAGAGAGCGACAGGGAAGTGGAAACACCATATATTTT
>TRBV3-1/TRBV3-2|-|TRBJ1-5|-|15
CASSQEGRDNQPQHF
TGTGCCAGCAGCCAAGAGGGCAGGGACAATCAGCCCCAGCATTTT
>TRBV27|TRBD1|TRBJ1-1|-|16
CASSRGPGALNTEAFF
TGTGCCAGCAGTAGGGGGCCCGGGGCATTGAACACTGAAGCTTTCTTT
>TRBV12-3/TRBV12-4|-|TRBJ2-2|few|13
CASSLVYNGELFF
TGTGCCAGCAGTTTAGTGTACAACGGGGAGCTGTTTTTT
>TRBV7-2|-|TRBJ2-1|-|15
CASSSDDGNYNEQFF
TGTGCCAGCAGCTCCGACGACGGTAACTACAATGAGCAGTTCTTC
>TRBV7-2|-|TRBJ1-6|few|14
CASSKEGYGSPLHF
TGTGCCAGCAGCAAAGAAGGGTACGGTTCACCCCTCCACTTT
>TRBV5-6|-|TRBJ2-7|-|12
CASSLVAYEQYF
TGTGCCAGCAGCTTGGTTGCCTACGAGCAGTACTTC
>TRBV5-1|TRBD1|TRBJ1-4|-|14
CASSRTGGNEKLFF
TGCGCCAGCAGCAGGACAGGGGGTAATGAAAAACTGTTTTTT
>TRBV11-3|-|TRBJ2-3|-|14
CASSKGGVIDTQYF
TGTGCCAGCAGCAAGGGGGGGGTGATAGATACGCAGTATTTT
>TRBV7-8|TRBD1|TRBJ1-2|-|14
CASSLARTGGGYTF
TGTGCCAGCAGCTTAGCCCGGACAGGGGGTGGCTACACCTTC
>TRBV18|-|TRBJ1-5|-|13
CASSPDDSQPQHF
TGTGCCAGCTCACCCGATGATTCACAGCCCCAGCATTTT
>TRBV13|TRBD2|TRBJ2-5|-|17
CASSLLPQVGLAETQYF
TGTGCCAGCAGCTTACTCCCCCAAGTGGGACTAGCGGAGACCCAGTACTTC